This is a list of T cell receptor beta chains from one sample in a study of post-analysis software for immune sequencing data. TCRdb processed the PCR reads anew with MiXCR; each CDR3 protein has one entry. The data show around 200,000 distinct CDR3 sequences, with 25% to 35% seen just once and around 3.2% held by the top ten. The sample was blood. These receptor sequences come from a girl aged 2-17 years with multiple sclerosis. Both conserved end residues are part of each CDR3. D genes are given only for firm matches. The listing skips clone size in some rows; elsewhere it reads once, few, many or a size class.

d_gene: NA
len: 19
j_gene: TRBJ2-1
abundance: many
v_gene: TRBV3-1
CDR3nt: TGTGCCAGCAGCCCGAAGAACGTGATAGGGACGGTATCCTACAATGAGCAGTTCTTC
CDR3aa: CASSPKNVIGTVSYNEQFF

d_gene: TRBD2
len: 14
j_gene: TRBJ2-1
abundance: many
v_gene: TRBV5-6
CDR3nt: TGTGCCAGCAGCGTCGGGACTAGCTACAATGAGCAGTTCTTC
CDR3aa: CASSVGTSYNEQFF

d_gene: TRBD1
len: 14
j_gene: TRBJ2-5
abundance: NA
v_gene: TRBV12-3/TRBV12-4
CDR3nt: TGTGCCAGCACGCTGACAGGGGGCTCGAGGGAGCAGTACTTC
CDR3aa: CASTLTGGSREQYF

d_gene: NA
len: 15
j_gene: TRBJ2-2
abundance: NA
v_gene: TRBV4-1
CDR3nt: TGCGCCAGCAGCCAAGGAGGAAGCTTTACCGGGGAGCTGTTTTTT
CDR3aa: CASSQGGSFTGELFF

d_gene: TRBD1
len: 13
j_gene: TRBJ2-7
abundance: NA
v_gene: TRBV20-1
CDR3nt: TGCAGTGCTAGGGACAGGATACACTACGAGCAGTACTTC
CDR3aa: CSARDRIHYEQYF

d_gene: NA
len: 11
j_gene: TRBJ1-1
abundance: few
v_gene: TRBV29-1
CDR3nt: TGCAGCGTTGACCAGAACACTGAAGCTTTCTTT
CDR3aa: CSVDQNTEAFF

d_gene: NA
len: 16
j_gene: TRBJ2-3
abundance: NA
v_gene: TRBV5-5
CDR3nt: TGTGCCAGCAGCTTGAGTAGGGGCCGAGGGTCGGATACGCAGTATTTT
CDR3aa: CASSLSRGRGSDTQYF

d_gene: NA
len: 14
j_gene: TRBJ1-2
abundance: few
v_gene: TRBV3-1
CDR3nt: TGTGCCAGCAGCCAAGTCGGAGGGCACCATGGCTACACCTTC
CDR3aa: CASSQVGGHHGYTF

d_gene: TRBD2
len: 19
j_gene: TRBJ2-3
abundance: NA
v_gene: TRBV6-1
CDR3nt: TGTGCCAGCAGTGCTCACTCCGCCTTAGCGGGGGTGGGCAGGGTGACGCAGTATTTT
CDR3aa: CASSAHSALAGVGRVTQYF

d_gene: TRBD1
len: 15
j_gene: TRBJ1-4
abundance: few
v_gene: TRBV6-5
CDR3nt: TGTGCCAGCAGTTACACGGGACAGGGAACTGTAAAACTGTTTTTT
CDR3aa: CASSYTGQGTVKLFF

d_gene: TRBD1
len: 14
j_gene: TRBJ2-7
abundance: many
v_gene: TRBV20-1
CDR3nt: TGCAGTGCTAGCCGGGACAGGGATTCCTACGAGCAGTACTTC
CDR3aa: CSASRDRDSYEQYF

d_gene: NA
len: 16
j_gene: TRBJ2-1
abundance: NA
v_gene: TRBV12-3/TRBV12-4
CDR3nt: TGTGCCAGCAGTTCCAATAACGGAGGCCCCTACAATGAGCAGTTCTTC
CDR3aa: CASSSNNGGPYNEQFF

d_gene: TRBD1
len: 14
j_gene: TRBJ1-5
abundance: NA
v_gene: TRBV28
CDR3nt: TGTGCCAGCAGCCTCCCAGGGGGTACTCAGCCCCAGCATTTT
CDR3aa: CASSLPGGTQPQHF

d_gene: NA
len: 13
j_gene: TRBJ2-3
abundance: NA
v_gene: TRBV18
CDR3nt: TGTGCCAGCTCACTCCAAGGCACAGATGCGCAGTATTTT
CDR3aa: CASSLQGTDAQYF

d_gene: NA
len: 15
j_gene: TRBJ1-2
abundance: many
v_gene: TRBV6-5
CDR3nt: TGTGCCAGCAGTTACTCCCCCCGGTCTAACTATGGCTACACCTTC
CDR3aa: CASSYSPRSNYGYTF

d_gene: NA
len: 15
j_gene: TRBJ2-3
abundance: many
v_gene: TRBV29-1
CDR3nt: TGCAGCGTTGAAGATCCCAGATATGCCACAGATACGCAGTATTTT
CDR3aa: CSVEDPRYATDTQYF

d_gene: NA
len: 12
j_gene: TRBJ2-7
abundance: NA
v_gene: TRBV20-1
CDR3nt: TGCAGTGCCTCGCAGGAGACCTACGAGCAGTACTTC
CDR3aa: CSASQETYEQYF

d_gene: TRBD1
len: 14
j_gene: TRBJ1-1
abundance: many
v_gene: TRBV29-1
CDR3nt: TGCAGCGGGGGTAACACAGGGGATAACACTGAAGCTTTCTTT
CDR3aa: CSGGNTGDNTEAFF

d_gene: NA
len: 11
j_gene: TRBJ2-7
abundance: NA
v_gene: TRBV28
CDR3nt: TGTGCCAGCAGTTCCGAGGCCGAGCAGTACTTC
CDR3aa: CASSSEAEQYF

d_gene: TRBD1
len: 16
j_gene: TRBJ2-4
abundance: NA
v_gene: TRBV25-1
CDR3nt: TGTGCTAGCAGCGCCATCGGGACAGGGCCGAGAAACATTCAGTACTTC
CDR3aa: CASSAIGTGPRNIQYF

d_gene: TRBD2
len: 13
j_gene: TRBJ2-1
abundance: many
v_gene: TRBV20-1
CDR3nt: TGCAGTGTTAGGACTAGCACCTACAATGAGCAGTTCTTC
CDR3aa: CSVRTSTYNEQFF

d_gene: TRBD1
len: 16
j_gene: TRBJ1-2
abundance: once
v_gene: TRBV12-3/TRBV12-4
CDR3nt: TGTGCCAGCAGGACCGGGACAGGGGGAGTTAACTATGGCTACACCTTC
CDR3aa: CASRTGTGGVNYGYTF

d_gene: TRBD1
len: 14
j_gene: TRBJ1-1
abundance: few
v_gene: TRBV28
CDR3nt: TGTGCCAGCGAGACAGGGGGATCGAACACTGAAGCTTTCTTT
CDR3aa: CASETGGSNTEAFF

d_gene: NA
len: 13
j_gene: TRBJ1-2
abundance: NA
v_gene: TRBV12-3/TRBV12-4
CDR3nt: TGTGCCAGCAGTTTTCCTCCTCAATGGGGCTACACCTTC
CDR3aa: CASSFPPQWGYTF

d_gene: NA
len: 14
j_gene: TRBJ2-1
abundance: NA
v_gene: TRBV29-1
CDR3nt: TGCAGCGCTGATTCATGGGACGGCAACAATGAGCAGTTCTTC
CDR3aa: CSADSWDGNNEQFF

d_gene: TRBD1
len: 17
j_gene: TRBJ1-6
abundance: many
v_gene: TRBV27
CDR3nt: TGTGCCAGCTCCAAGGCAGGGGGTAGCTCCTATAATTCACCCCTCCACTTT
CDR3aa: CASSKAGGSSYNSPLHF

d_gene: TRBD1
len: 15
j_gene: TRBJ1-2
abundance: many
v_gene: TRBV7-2
CDR3nt: TGTGCCAGCAGCTTAGTACAGGGGGGAAACTATGGCTACACCTTC
CDR3aa: CASSLVQGGNYGYTF

d_gene: NA
len: 14
j_gene: TRBJ2-7
abundance: NA
v_gene: TRBV5-4
CDR3nt: TGTGCCAGCAGCTTGGGACTAGGAGTCCACGAGCAGTACTTC
CDR3aa: CASSLGLGVHEQYF

d_gene: NA
len: 16
j_gene: TRBJ2-1
abundance: few
v_gene: TRBV20-1
CDR3nt: TGCAGTGCTAGGCTCCGAACTTCCCGCTCCTACAATGAGCAGTTCTTC
CDR3aa: CSARLRTSRSYNEQFF

d_gene: NA
len: 17
j_gene: TRBJ2-1
abundance: many
v_gene: TRBV7-9
CDR3nt: TGTGCCAGCAGCTTAGAGTGGGGTTCCCTGTCCTACAATGAGCAGTTCTTC
CDR3aa: CASSLEWGSLSYNEQFF

d_gene: NA
len: 14
j_gene: TRBJ1-4
abundance: few
v_gene: TRBV6-5
CDR3nt: TGTGCCAGCAGTTACAAGCTTACAGAGGGAAAACTGTTTTTT
CDR3aa: CASSYKLTEGKLFF

d_gene: NA
len: 20
j_gene: TRBJ1-3
abundance: NA
v_gene: TRBV20-1
CDR3nt: TGCAGTGCTAGAGTGGATCTTGGATATGGCAGGCCGACCTCTGGAAACACCATATATTTT
CDR3aa: CSARVDLGYGRPTSGNTIYF

d_gene: NA
len: 15
j_gene: TRBJ1-5
abundance: once
v_gene: TRBV5-6
CDR3nt: TGTGCCAGCAGCAATCTCGACAGGTTGAATCAGCCCCAGCATTTT
CDR3aa: CASSNLDRLNQPQHF

d_gene: NA
len: 16
j_gene: TRBJ1-6
abundance: NA
v_gene: TRBV5-1
CDR3nt: TGCGCCAGCAGCTTGTTCACGGATAATTATAATTCACCCCTCCACTTT
CDR3aa: CASSLFTDNYNSPLHF

d_gene: TRBD1
len: 14
j_gene: TRBJ1-1
abundance: many
v_gene: TRBV29-1
CDR3nt: TGCAGCGTTGAAGGGGCAAACAGGGGGCTTGAAGCTTTCTTT
CDR3aa: CSVEGANRGLEAFF

d_gene: TRBD2
len: 16
j_gene: TRBJ2-3
abundance: NA
v_gene: TRBV28
CDR3nt: TGTGCCAGCAGTCAAAGACTAGCGGGGAGAACAGATACGCAGTATTTT
CDR3aa: CASSQRLAGRTDTQYF

d_gene: NA
len: 12
j_gene: TRBJ1-1
abundance: few
v_gene: TRBV28
CDR3nt: TGTGCCAGCAGTTCTGCAGGCACTGAAGCTTTCTTT
CDR3aa: CASSSAGTEAFF

d_gene: NA
len: 14
j_gene: TRBJ1-1
abundance: few
v_gene: TRBV27
CDR3nt: TGTGCCAGCAGTTTATTAGCAGGGAACACTGAAGCTTTCTTT
CDR3aa: CASSLLAGNTEAFF

d_gene: TRBD1
len: 13
j_gene: TRBJ2-1
abundance: few
v_gene: TRBV3-1
CDR3nt: TGTGCCAGCAGCACCGACAGGGCGATTGAGCAGTTCTTC
CDR3aa: CASSTDRAIEQFF

d_gene: NA
len: 16
j_gene: TRBJ1-1
abundance: NA
v_gene: TRBV3-1
CDR3nt: TGTGCCAGCAGCCAAGATGGCGCAGGGTGGGACACTGAAGCTTTCTTT
CDR3aa: CASSQDGAGWDTEAFF

d_gene: TRBD2
len: 16
j_gene: TRBJ2-3
abundance: NA
v_gene: TRBV4-2
CDR3nt: TGTGCCAGCAGCCAACTCTCTAGCGGGAGTACAGATACGCAGTATTTT
CDR3aa: CASSQLSSGSTDTQYF

d_gene: NA
len: 16
j_gene: TRBJ1-4
abundance: many
v_gene: TRBV4-1
CDR3nt: TGCGCCAGCAGCCAAGAGAGGACAGTGTATAATGAAAAACTGTTTTTT
CDR3aa: CASSQERTVYNEKLFF

d_gene: TRBD2
len: 15
j_gene: TRBJ2-7
abundance: many
v_gene: TRBV20-1
CDR3nt: TGCAGTGCTAGGCGCCCGCTAGCGGGACAATACGAGCAGTACTTC
CDR3aa: CSARRPLAGQYEQYF

d_gene: TRBD2
len: 16
j_gene: TRBJ2-3
abundance: few
v_gene: TRBV12-3/TRBV12-4
CDR3nt: TGTGCCAGCAGTCCTAGAGCGGGAGCGGGGGCAGATACGCAGTATTTT
CDR3aa: CASSPRAGAGADTQYF

d_gene: TRBD2
len: 15
j_gene: TRBJ2-1
abundance: NA
v_gene: TRBV7-9
CDR3nt: TGTGCCAGCAGCAAAATAGCGGGGGGCTACAATGAGCAGTTCTTC
CDR3aa: CASSKIAGGYNEQFF

d_gene: NA
len: 14
j_gene: TRBJ2-3
abundance: few
v_gene: TRBV29-1
CDR3nt: TGCAGCGTGGGGGACCCTCAGAGAACAGATACGCAGTATTTT
CDR3aa: CSVGDPQRTDTQYF

d_gene: NA
len: 12
j_gene: TRBJ1-3
abundance: NA
v_gene: TRBV2
CDR3nt: TGTGCCAGCAGTGAGTCTGGAAACACCATATATTTT
CDR3aa: CASSESGNTIYF

d_gene: NA
len: 13
j_gene: TRBJ2-1
abundance: NA
v_gene: TRBV2
CDR3nt: TGTGCCAGCAGGGCTAGTCGTCGCAATGAGCAGTTCTTC
CDR3aa: CASRASRRNEQFF

d_gene: NA
len: 15
j_gene: TRBJ1-3
abundance: few
v_gene: TRBV5-1
CDR3nt: TGCGCCAGCAGTTCTGGTACGGCCTCTGGAAACACCATATATTTT
CDR3aa: CASSSGTASGNTIYF

d_gene: NA
len: 15
j_gene: TRBJ2-1
abundance: NA
v_gene: TRBV24-1
CDR3nt: TGTGCCACCAGTAGGTCTAGCGCGTCCTACAATGAGCAGTTCTTC
CDR3aa: CATSRSSASYNEQFF

d_gene: NA
len: 14
j_gene: TRBJ1-1
abundance: NA
v_gene: TRBV20-1
CDR3nt: TGCAGTGCCAATCAGGTCGGGGTGATCACTGAAGCTTTCTTT
CDR3aa: CSANQVGVITEAFF

d_gene: NA
len: 16
j_gene: TRBJ2-1
abundance: few
v_gene: TRBV7-8
CDR3nt: TGTGCCACAGCAATAATCTTTAAAAGCTCCTACAATGAGCAGTTCTTC
CDR3aa: CATAIIFKSSYNEQFF

d_gene: TRBD1
len: 16
j_gene: TRBJ1-5
abundance: few
v_gene: TRBV27
CDR3nt: TGTGCCAGCAGTTTCCTCGGGACAGGGGGCAATCAGCCCCAGCATTTT
CDR3aa: CASSFLGTGGNQPQHF

d_gene: TRBD2
len: 21
j_gene: TRBJ2-1
abundance: NA
v_gene: TRBV12-3/TRBV12-4
CDR3nt: TGTGCCAGCAGTTACTTCGGACTAGCGGGGGACCCGACATTTACCTACAATGAGCAGTTCTTC
CDR3aa: CASSYFGLAGDPTFTYNEQFF

d_gene: NA
len: 14
j_gene: TRBJ1-5
abundance: NA
v_gene: TRBV2
CDR3nt: TGTGCCAGCAGTGAAGAGATGGTTGTTCAGCCCCAGCATTTT
CDR3aa: CASSEEMVVQPQHF

d_gene: TRBD1
len: 13
j_gene: TRBJ2-7
abundance: few
v_gene: TRBV28
CDR3nt: TGTGCCAGCAGTCCGGGACAGAACAACGAGCAGTACTTC
CDR3aa: CASSPGQNNEQYF

d_gene: NA
len: 13
j_gene: TRBJ2-7
abundance: NA
v_gene: TRBV30
CDR3nt: TGTGCCTGGAGTACAGGGAAGGGGGTCGAGCAGTACTTC
CDR3aa: CAWSTGKGVEQYF

d_gene: NA
len: 16
j_gene: TRBJ1-5
abundance: few
v_gene: TRBV27
CDR3nt: TGTGCCAGCAGTTTTCGGAGGGAGGCTGGCAATCAGCCCCAGCATTTT
CDR3aa: CASSFRREAGNQPQHF

d_gene: NA
len: 13
j_gene: TRBJ1-2
abundance: few
v_gene: TRBV5-1
CDR3nt: TGCGCCAGCAGCGAAGGGACGGAGGTTGGCTACACCTTC
CDR3aa: CASSEGTEVGYTF

d_gene: NA
len: 20
j_gene: TRBJ1-4
abundance: once
v_gene: TRBV7-6
CDR3nt: TGTGCCAGCAGCTGGGCCCCCCGGGACGGAAGATCGGCAACTAATGAAAAACTGTTTTTT
CDR3aa: CASSWAPRDGRSATNEKLFF